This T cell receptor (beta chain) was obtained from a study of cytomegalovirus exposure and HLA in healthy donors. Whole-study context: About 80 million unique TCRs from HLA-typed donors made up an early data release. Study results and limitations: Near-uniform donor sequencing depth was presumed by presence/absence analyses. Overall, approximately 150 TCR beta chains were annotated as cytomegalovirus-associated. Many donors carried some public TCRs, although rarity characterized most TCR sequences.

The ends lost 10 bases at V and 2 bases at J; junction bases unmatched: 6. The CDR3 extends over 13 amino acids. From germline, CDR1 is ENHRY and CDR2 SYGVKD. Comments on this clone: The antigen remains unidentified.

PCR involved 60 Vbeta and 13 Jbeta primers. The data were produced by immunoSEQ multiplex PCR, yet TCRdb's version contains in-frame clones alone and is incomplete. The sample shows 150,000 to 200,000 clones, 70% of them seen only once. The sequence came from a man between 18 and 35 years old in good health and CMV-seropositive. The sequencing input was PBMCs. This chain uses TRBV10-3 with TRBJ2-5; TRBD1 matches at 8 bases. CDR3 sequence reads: CASRDRQQETQYF. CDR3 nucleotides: TGTGCCAGCCGGGACAGGCAGCAAGAGACCCAGTACTTC.